These 11 T cell receptor beta chains came from one sample sequenced in a study of early T cells in non-severe SARS-CoV-2 infection. TCRdb passed the 5' RACE reads through MiXCR, listing each CDR3 protein once. The data contain about 44,000 distinct CDR3 sequences, roughly an eighth of them singletons. The specimen sequenced was whole blood. Receptor source: an adult who was a healthcare worker with PCR-confirmed SARS-CoV-2 infection or an uninfected control (not recorded which).

In this sample, this clonotype turned up many times. The V gene is TRBV11-2, the J gene TRBJ2-3; 10 bases are a match to TRBD2. After removal of 5 bases from V and 3 bases from J, the junction contained 14 bases not matched to a gene. The length of the CDR3 is 18 residues. Germline assignment: CDR1 SGHAT and CDR2 FQNNGV. The CDR3 DNA follows: TGTGCCAGCAGCCCAAAGGGTCGGGGACTAGCGAGAACAGATACGCAGTATTTT. Its translation: CASSPKGRGLARTDTQYF.

The chain carries TRBV7-9 and TRBJ2-7; TRBD2 matches 11 bases. V trimming: 5 bases; J trimming: 2 bases; junction bases outside the gene matches: 8. The CDR3 runs 16 residues. Looked up from germline, CDR1 is SEHNR and CDR2 is FQNEAQ (reference sequence). The CDR3 here is CASSVKTSGVTYEQYF. The DNA for the CDR3 is TGTGCCAGCAGCGTAAAGACTAGCGGGGTTACCTACGAGCAGTACTTC.

This clonotype was picked up many times. The CDR3 sequence: CATRAQGYGSSYNEQFF. The CDR3 DNA reads TGTGCCACCAGGGCCCAAGGGTATGGGTCCTCCTACAATGAGCAGTTCTTC. The chain is built from TRBV24-1 and TRBJ2-1; D is ambiguous. Germline V gene sequence: CDR1 KGHDR, CDR2 SFDVKD. V was clipped by 7 bases and J by 0 bases, with 18 bases between them. CDR3 length: 17 residues.

This clonotype was found a few times. The chain recombines TRBV5-4 with TRBJ2-2; 8 nucleotides line up with TRBD1. The CDR3 has 15 residues. The germline CDR1 and CDR2 sequences are SGHNT and YYREEE (reference sequence). V was pared by 0 bases and J by 3 bases, with 1 base of the junction left unmatched. The CDR3 protein is CASSLATGDTGELFF. CDR3 sequence (DNA): TGTGCCAGCAGCTTGGCGACAGGGGACACCGGGGAGCTGTTTTTT.

This clonotype was seen only a few times. The rearrangement uses TRBV9 and TRBJ1-1, with D uncertain. Per germline, CDR1 SGDLS and CDR2 YYNGEE. The CDR3 covers 14 residues. V lost 4 bases and J 2 bases, leaving 12 bases between the germline ends. CDR3 DNA sequence: TGTGCCAGCAGCTCACGAGGAACTAACACTGAAGCTTTCTTT. Its translation is CASSSRGTNTEAFF.

The chain uses TRBV28 and TRBJ1-5; 7 bases map to TRBD1. Trimming removed 7 bases from V and 4 bases from J; junction bases left unmatched: 7. This CDR3 is built from 14 residues. Germline V lookup: CDR1 MDHEN, CDR2 SYDVKM. CDR3 residues: CASTMWGQNQPQHF. For the CDR3, the DNA is TGTGCCAGCACCATGTGGGGACAGAATCAGCCCCAGCATTTT.

This clonotype was detected many times. CDR3 DNA: TGTGCCAGCAGCCAAACTGTGAAGAACACTGAAGCTTTCTTT. It codes for CASSQTVKNTEAFF. The chain combines TRBV11-2 with TRBJ1-1; D remains ambiguous. CDR1 is SGHAT and CDR2 is FQNNGV in the germline V gene. Trimming took 5 bases from V and 1 from J, leaving 11 bases between them. The CDR3 contains 14 residues.

This clonotype was detected ten times or more. The J gene is TRBJ1-5, the V gene TRBV4-2; TRBD1 matches at 8 bases. The CDR3 extends over 16 amino acids. The V and J ends lost 2 bases and 5 bases, in that order; junction bases with no gene match: 8. The germline CDR1 and CDR2 sequences are LGHNA and YNFKEQ. In DNA, the CDR3 is TGTGCCAGCAGCCAATTCGGACAGGGCTTGGATCAGCCCCAGCATTTT. Protein sequence: CASSQFGQGLDQPQHF.

The chain has TRBV28 and TRBJ2-7, with D maybe TRBD2 (7 bases). Trimming took 3 bases from V and 9 from J, leaving 12 bases between them. This CDR3 has 12 amino acids. Germline V gives CDR1 MDHEN, CDR2 SYDVKM. The CDR3: CASSFRGAGQYF. The CDR3 nucleotides are TGTGCCAGCAGTTTTCGGGGGGCGGGGCAGTACTTC.

The V gene is TRBV10-1, the J gene TRBJ2-1, with no clear D. Per the germline V gene, CDR1 is WNHNN and CDR2 is SYGVQD (reference sequence). The CDR3 loop spans 13 amino acids. Trimming took off 0 bases at V and 13 bases at J, with 13 bases between the two ends. The DNA for the CDR3 is TGCGCCAGCAGTGAGTCGTCCCCCAATCCCCAGTTCTTC. Residues: CASSESSPNPQFF.

Many counts were recorded for this clonotype. The chain has TRBV6-2 or TRBV6-3 and TRBJ2-1, with 11 bases fitting TRBD2. The CDR3 runs 18 residues. V gave up 10 bases and J gave up 3 bases; unmatched junction bases: 17. Germline V CDR1 and CDR2: MNHEY, SVGEGT. CDR3: CATYRTSGHHRSYNEQFF. The CDR3 DNA reads TGTGCCACCTATAGGACTAGCGGGCACCACCGCAGCTACAATGAGCAGTTCTTC.